One and the same sample provided the 24 T cell receptor beta chains below, sequenced in a study of blood T cell repertoires in COVID-19. Repertoires were generated with immunoSEQ multiplex PCR, while TCRdb's copy carries only in-frame clones and drops some. The sample has fewer than 300,000 clones; 70% to 90% are singletons. The source material was peripheral blood. The receptors stem from a woman aged 70 to 79 with active or convalescent COVID-19.

This chain uses TRBV7-2 with TRBJ2-5, with TRBD2 matching over 7 bases. The CDR3 runs to 14 residues. Germline V CDR1 and CDR2: SGHTA, FQGNSA. Unmatched junction bases numbered 4, after V lost 1 base and J lost 5 bases. In nucleotides, the CDR3 is TGTGCCAGCAGCTTAGGACTAGCCTCCGAGACCCAGTACTTC. Translation: CASSLGLASETQYF.

The DNA for the CDR3 is TGCAGCGTTGGAGTCCCTGGGACAGGGGTATCTTACGAGCAGTACTTC. This encodes CSVGVPGTGVSYEQYF. The V and J genes are TRBV29-1 and TRBJ2-7; 10 bases match TRBD1. The V gene's germline CDR1 is SQVTM and CDR2 ANQGSEA. The junction had 13 bases not matched to a gene; V was cut back by 4 bases and J by 4 bases. The length of the CDR3 is 16 residues.

V is TRBV19 and J is TRBJ1-1; TRBD1 might be the D (5 bases). This CDR3 comprises 16 residues. Germline V gene data show CDR1 as LNHDA and CDR2 as SQIVND (reference sequence). V gave up 5 bases and J gave up 4 bases, with 20 bases separating them. In DNA form, the CDR3 reads TGTGCCAGTAGTTTCCTTGGTGGACTCGGGGGCACTGAAGCTTTCTTT. Amino acids: CASSFLGGLGGTEAFF.

The V and J genes are TRBV19 and TRBJ2-1; 8 bases align to TRBD2. The V gene's germline CDR1 is LNHDA and CDR2 SQIVND (reference sequence). The CDR3 is 18 amino acids. The V gene end was trimmed by 5 bases and the J gene end by 2 bases; junction bases not matched to a gene: 14. The CDR3 spells CASSQTHGLASAYNEQFF. CDR3 bases: TGTGCCAGTAGTCAAACCCATGGACTAGCCAGCGCCTACAATGAGCAGTTCTTC.

This chain joins TRBV7-6 and TRBJ2-1; no reliable D call. Germline V gene data show CDR1 as SGHVS and CDR2 as FNYEAQ. This CDR3 region has 14 residues. Trimming removed 0 bases at V and 0 bases at J, with 3 bases between. DNA for the CDR3: TGTGCCAGCAGCTTAGCGAGCTCCTACAATGAGCAGTTCTTC. Its protein product is CASSLASSYNEQFF.

The V gene is TRBV28, the J gene TRBJ1-2; D is possibly TRBD1 (5 bases). The CDR3 spans 14 residues. Germline V gene data show CDR1 as MDHEN and CDR2 as SYDVKM. V lost 6 bases, J lost 0 bases, and 11 bases lay in between. The CDR3 sequence: CASRRTTANYGYTF. The CDR3 bases are TGTGCCAGCAGAAGGACAACAGCTAACTATGGCTACACCTTC.

The chain has TRBV7-9 and TRBJ2-1; 9 positions agree with TRBD2. With V trimmed by 0 bases and J by 15 bases, 9 bases remained unmatched. Germline CDR1 SEHNR, CDR2 FQNEAQ (reference sequence). The CDR3 spans 14 residues. CDR3 region: CASSLAVAGAHPFF. Here the CDR3 DNA reads TGTGCCAGCAGCTTAGCTGTAGCGGGGGCGCATCCGTTCTTC.

The genes are TRBV5-4 and TRBJ2-3; 8 positions agree with TRBD2. The CDR3 spans 15 residues. Germline CDR1 is SGHNT and CDR2 is YYREEE (reference sequence). V shed 3 bases and J 0 bases; nucleotides not matched to a gene: 3. This CDR3 reads CASSSGLASTDTQYF. Written as DNA, the CDR3 is TGTGCCAGCAGCTCCGGACTAGCTAGCACAGATACGCAGTATTTT.

The rearrangement links TRBV7-9 to TRBJ1-5, with 8 nucleotides matching TRBD1. This CDR3 contains 14 residues. Unmatched junction bases numbered 6, after V lost 7 bases and J lost 4 bases. Germline V gene lookup returns CDR1 SEHNR and CDR2 FQNEAQ (reference sequence). DNA of the CDR3: TGTGCCAGCACCTCGGGACAGGAGAATCAGCCCCAGCATTTT. Its translation: CASTSGQENQPQHF.

This clone was seen just once. The rearrangement uses TRBV7-8 and TRBJ1-4; D is unclear. Trimming shortened V by 3 bases and J by 1 base, and 9 bases separated the two germline ends. CDR3 size: 15 residues. Germline V gene sequence: CDR1 SGHVS, CDR2 FQNEAQ. The DNA of the CDR3 is TGTGCCAGCAGCTTCCTCGGAGGAACTAATGAAAAACTGTTTTTT. Translation: CASSFLGGTNEKLFF.

V and J are TRBV5-6 and TRBJ2-4; TRBD1 is a possible D gene (5 bases). From germline, CDR1 is SGHDT and CDR2 YYEEEE. Trimming left V 0 bases short and J 1 base short, with 11 bases between. CDR3 length: 16 amino acids. The CDR3 region has the DNA TGTGCCAGCAGCTTGGCAGGGATATCGGCCAAAAACATTCAGTACTTC. This codes for CASSLAGISAKNIQYF.

The chain couples TRBV6-6 to TRBJ2-6, with D hard to call. Germline CDR1 and CDR2: MNHNY and SVGAGI (reference sequence). CDR3 size: 15 residues. Trimming removed 6 bases at V and 2 bases at J, with 11 bases between. CDR3 nucleotides: TGTGCCAGCAGCTTCGGTCTTACTGGGGCCAACGTCCTGACTTTC. Translating gives CASSFGLTGANVLTF.

The chain links TRBV12-3 or TRBV12-4 to TRBJ2-1; 8 bases fit TRBD2. This CDR3 contains 13 residues. Trimming took 8 bases from V and 10 from J; bases not matched to a gene: 10. The CDR3 here is CASQRGGWVEQFF. CDR3 nucleotides: TGTGCCAGCCAACGGGGGGGCTGGGTAGAGCAGTTCTTC.

The rearrangement uses TRBV19 and TRBJ2-7; 10 bases are shared with TRBD1. Germline lookup yields CDR1 LNHDA and CDR2 SQIVND (reference sequence). Trimming took 5 bases from V and 6 from J; bases not matched to a gene: 10. CDR3 size: 15 residues. Here the CDR3 DNA reads TGTGCCAGTAGTGGAACCGGGACAGGGGTGGGCGAGCAGTACTTC. Its protein is CASSGTGTGVGEQYF.

The chain combines TRBV18 with TRBJ1-2, with D possibly matching TRBD1 (5 bases). The V and J ends lost 5 bases and 7 bases respectively, with 11 bases between them. The germline V gene encodes CDR1 KGHSH and CDR2 LQKENI. The CDR3 contains 12 residues. Here the CDR3 reads CASSEGDSGYTF. For the CDR3, the DNA is TGTGCCAGCTCAGAAGGGGATAGTGGCTACACCTTC.

The CDR3 DNA is TGTGCCAGTAGTCCAAACAGGGTTGCGGGTCAGCCCCAGCATTTT. This sequence encodes CASSPNRVAGQPQHF. The chain links TRBV19 to TRBJ1-5, with a weak D call TRBD1 (6 bases). CDR3 length: 15 residues. With 5 bases removed from V and 6 bases from J, the gap between germline ends came to 17 bases. The V gene's germline CDR1 is LNHDA and CDR2 SQIVND (reference sequence).

The rearrangement joins TRBV13 to TRBJ1-1; no reliable D call. Trimming removed 5 bases from V and 0 bases from J, with 22 bases in between. Germline V gene sequence: CDR1 PRHDT, CDR2 FYEKMQ (reference sequence). The CDR3 has 18 amino acids. CDR3 sequence (DNA): TGTGCCAGCAGCCCAAATCTATGGGAGCAGCGGATGAACACTGAAGCTTTCTTT. Translating it yields CASSPNLWEQRMNTEAFF.

The J gene is TRBJ2-1, the V gene TRBV19, with D unclear. The CDR3 runs 13 residues. Trimming pared 10 bases from V and 1 base from J, leaving 11 bases between. Germline CDR1 LNHDA, CDR2 SQIVND (reference sequence). The CDR3 DNA sequence: TGTGCCACCAGACTTCGATCCTACAATGAGCAGTTCTTC. It encodes CATRLRSYNEQFF. The full variable domain, its missing parts supplied by reference TRBV19 and TRBJ2-1, is DGGITQSPKYLFRKEGQNVTLSCEQNLNHDAMYWYRQDPGQGLRLIYYSQIVNDFQKGDIAEGYSVSREKKESFPLTVTSAQKNPTAFYLCATRLRSYNEQFFGPGTRLTVL.

This clone appeared a few times. This sequence joins TRBV18 and TRBJ2-1; 7 positions match TRBD1. V shed 3 bases, J shed 4 bases, and the junction held 6 bases outside the gene matches. CDR3 size: 15 residues. Germline CDR1 is KGHSH and CDR2 is LQKENI. The CDR3 nucleotides are TGTGCCAGCTCACCTAGGACAGGTTCGTACAATGAGCAGTTCTTC. Protein sequence: CASSPRTGSYNEQFF.

The DNA for the CDR3 is TGCGCCAGCAGCTTGGGGCCGATCTTATATAGCAATCAGCCCCAGCATTTT. This gives the protein CASSLGPILYSNQPQHF. The chain couples TRBV5-1 to TRBJ1-5, with no clear D. The V end lost 0 bases, the J end lost 0 bases, and 13 bases lay between the germline ends. The length of the CDR3 is 17 residues. From germline, CDR1 is SGHRS and CDR2 YFSETQ.

This CDR3 is CASSLGTRGDTQYF. DNA of the CDR3: TGTGCCAGCAGTCTGGGGACCCGGGGGGATACGCAGTATTTT. The V and J genes are TRBV6-5 and TRBJ2-3; maybe TRBD2 (6 bases). Germline V CDR1 and CDR2: MNHEY, SVGAGI. Between the trimmed V and J ends, which lost 5 bases and 6 bases, there was a span of 15 bases. The CDR3 runs 14 residues.

The chain uses TRBV14 and TRBJ1-1; D gene uncertain. V was pared by 0 bases and J by 1 base, with 3 bases between. CDR1 is SGHDN and CDR2 is FVKESK in the germline V gene. The CDR3 covers 13 residues. Written as DNA, the CDR3 is TGTGCCAGCAGCCAAGACAGGAACACTGAAGCTTTCTTT. Amino acids: CASSQDRNTEAFF.

The V and J genes are TRBV4-3 and TRBJ1-2, with 9 nucleotides matching TRBD1. Trimming removed 4 bases from V and 4 bases from J; junction bases left unmatched: 10. The germline V gene encodes CDR1 LGHNA and CDR2 YSLEER. CDR3 length equals 16 residues. The CDR3 spells CASSPPAGTGSYGYTF. DNA of the CDR3: TGCGCCAGCAGCCCTCCTGCCGGGACAGGGAGCTATGGCTACACCTTC.

The chain couples TRBV15 to TRBJ1-4; D perhaps matches TRBD1 (5 bases). In germline, CDR1 is LNHNV, CDR2 YYDKDF (reference sequence). V was shortened by 0 bases and J by 0 bases, with 8 bases between the two germline ends. This CDR3 has 16 residues. CDR3 loop: CATSRDKTATNEKLFF. The CDR3 DNA reads TGTGCCACCAGCAGAGATAAGACAGCAACTAATGAAAAACTGTTTTTT.